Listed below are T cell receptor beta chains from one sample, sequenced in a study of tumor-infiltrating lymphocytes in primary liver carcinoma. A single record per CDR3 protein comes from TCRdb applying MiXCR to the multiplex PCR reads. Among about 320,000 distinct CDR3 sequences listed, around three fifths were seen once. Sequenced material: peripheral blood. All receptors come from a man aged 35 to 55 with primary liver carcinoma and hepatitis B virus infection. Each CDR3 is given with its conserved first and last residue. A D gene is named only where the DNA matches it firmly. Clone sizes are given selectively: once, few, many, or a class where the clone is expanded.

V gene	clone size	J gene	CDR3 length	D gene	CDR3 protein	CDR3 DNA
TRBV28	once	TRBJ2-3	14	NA	CANSGDKGLNTQYF	TGTGCCAACAGTGGGGACAAGGGGCTGAATACGCAGTATTTT
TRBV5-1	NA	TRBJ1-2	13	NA	CASSLVSEYGYTF	TGCGCCAGCAGCTTGGTGTCAGAGTATGGGTACACCTTC
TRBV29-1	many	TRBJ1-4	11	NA	CSVEDYEKLFF	TGCAGCGTTGAGGATTATGAAAAACTGTTTTTT
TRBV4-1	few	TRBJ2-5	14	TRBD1	CASSQGQLQETQYF	TGCGCCAGCAGCCAGGGACAGCTCCAGGAGACCCAGTACTTC
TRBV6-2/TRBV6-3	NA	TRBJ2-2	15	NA	CASSYIRRGHGELFF	TGTGCCAGCAGTTATATTCGCAGGGGTCACGGGGAGCTGTTTTTT
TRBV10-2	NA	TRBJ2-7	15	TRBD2	CASRPESSGTYEQYF	TGCGCCAGCAGGCCCGAGTCTAGCGGGACTTACGAGCAGTACTTC
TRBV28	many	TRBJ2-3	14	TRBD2	CASSLGGGTDTQYF	TGCGCCAGCAGCTTGGGAGGGGGCACAGATACGCAGTATTTT
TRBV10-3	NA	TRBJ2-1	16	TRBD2	CAISEVAGGPRREQFF	TGTGCCATCAGTGAAGTAGCGGGAGGGCCTCGGCGTGAGCAGTTCTTC
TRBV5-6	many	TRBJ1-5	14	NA	CASSLGTGNQPQHF	TGTGCCAGCAGTTTAGGGACTGGCAATCAGCCCCAGCATTTT
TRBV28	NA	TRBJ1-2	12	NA	CASGSQSYGYTF	TGTGCCAGCGGCTCCCAAAGCTATGGCTACACCTTC
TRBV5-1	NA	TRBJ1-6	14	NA	CAGTLQESESPLHF	TGCGCCGGCACTCTTCAGGAATCCGAATCACCCCTCCACTTT
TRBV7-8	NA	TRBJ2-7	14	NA	CASSLGLSAYEQYF	TGTGCCAGCAGCTTAGGTCTCAGCGCCTACGAGCAGTACTTC
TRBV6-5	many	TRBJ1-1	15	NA	CASRVRVTSNTEAFF	TGTGCCAGCAGAGTACGAGTTACTTCGAACACTGAAGCTTTCTTT
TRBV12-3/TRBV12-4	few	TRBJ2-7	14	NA	CASRSSGRGQGQYF	TGTGCCAGCAGATCCAGCGGGCGGGGACAAGGGCAGTACTTC
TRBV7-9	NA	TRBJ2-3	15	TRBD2	CANSSVLAETDTQYF	TGTGCCAACAGCTCGGTACTAGCGGAAACAGATACGCAGTATTTT
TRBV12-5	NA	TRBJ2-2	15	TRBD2	CASGLLAGATRELFF	TGTGCTAGTGGTTTGCTAGCGGGAGCTACCCGGGAGCTGTTTTTT
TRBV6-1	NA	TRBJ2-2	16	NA	CASSAGATVDTGELFF	TGTGCCAGCAGTGCCGGGGCTACCGTCGACACCGGGGAGCTGTTTTTT
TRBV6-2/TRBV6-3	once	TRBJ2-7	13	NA	CAGSLPGIDQQYF	TGTGCCGGCAGTCTCCCGGGGATAGATCAACAGTACTTC
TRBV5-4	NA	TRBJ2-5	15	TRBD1	CASSYGQGARETQYF	TGTGCCAGCAGCTACGGACAGGGGGCTCGGGAGACCCAGTACTTC
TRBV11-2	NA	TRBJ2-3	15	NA	CASTSIVHSTDTQYF	TGTGCCAGCACCTCCATAGTTCATAGCACAGATACCCAGTATTTT
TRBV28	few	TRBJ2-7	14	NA	CASSPGYLPREQYF	TGTGCCAGCAGTCCCGGGTACCTGCCGCGAGAACAGTACTTC
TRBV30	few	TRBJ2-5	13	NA	CAWSVRGSETQYF	TGTGCCTGGAGTGTACGGGGGAGCGAGACCCAGTACTTC
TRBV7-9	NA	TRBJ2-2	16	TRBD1	CTSSYDRGRGTGELFF	TGTACCAGCAGCTACGACAGGGGCCGTGGGACCGGGGAGCTGTTTTTT
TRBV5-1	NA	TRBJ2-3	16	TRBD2	CASSPDAGGVPNTQYF	TGCGCCAGTAGCCCCGATGCGGGGGGGGTCCCTAATACGCAGTATTTT
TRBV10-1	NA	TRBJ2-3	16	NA	CASGEGIAGGTDTQYF	TGCGCCAGCGGTGAGGGGATAGCAGGAGGCACAGATACGCAGTATTTT
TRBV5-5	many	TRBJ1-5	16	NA	CASSRGGGDWNQPQHF	TGTGCCAGCAGCCGGGGTGGGGGTGATTGGAATCAGCCCCAGCATTTT
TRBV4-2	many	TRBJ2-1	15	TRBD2	CASRKTSGSDNEQFF	TGTGCCAGCAGGAAAACTAGCGGGAGCGACAATGAGCAGTTCTTC
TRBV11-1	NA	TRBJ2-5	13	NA	CAGSQGYGEAQYF	TGTGCCGGCAGCCAGGGCTATGGGGAGGCCCAGTACTTC
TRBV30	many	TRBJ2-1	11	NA	CAWRTWDEQFF	TGTGCCTGGAGAACATGGGACGAGCAGTTCTTC
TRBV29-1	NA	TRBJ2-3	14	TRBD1	CSVGGLKGADTRYF	TGCAGCGTAGGGGGCCTGAAGGGCGCAGATACGCGGTATTTT
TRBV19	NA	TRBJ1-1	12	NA	CASSPGDTEAFF	TGTGCCAGTAGTCCAGGGGACACTGAAGCTTTCTTT
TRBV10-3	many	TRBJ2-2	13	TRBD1	CAITDTGGRELFF	TGTGCCATCACCGATACAGGGGGCCGGGAGCTGTTTTTT